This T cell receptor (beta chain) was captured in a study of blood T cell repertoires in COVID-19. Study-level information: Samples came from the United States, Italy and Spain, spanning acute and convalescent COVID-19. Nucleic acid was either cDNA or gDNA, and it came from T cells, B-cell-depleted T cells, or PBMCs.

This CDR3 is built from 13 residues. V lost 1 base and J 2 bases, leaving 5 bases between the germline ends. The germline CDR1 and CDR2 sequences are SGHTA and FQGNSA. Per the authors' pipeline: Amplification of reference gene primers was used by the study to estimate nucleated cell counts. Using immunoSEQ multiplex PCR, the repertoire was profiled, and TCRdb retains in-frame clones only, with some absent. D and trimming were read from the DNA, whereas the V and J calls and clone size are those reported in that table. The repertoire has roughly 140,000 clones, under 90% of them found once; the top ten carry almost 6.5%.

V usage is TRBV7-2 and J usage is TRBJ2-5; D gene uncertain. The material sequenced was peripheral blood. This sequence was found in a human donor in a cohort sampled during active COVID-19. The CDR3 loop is CASSLDSQETQYF. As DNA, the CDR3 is TGTGCCAGCAGCTTAGATTCTCAAGAGACCCAGTACTTC. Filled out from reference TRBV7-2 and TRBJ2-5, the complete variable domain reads GAGVSQSPSNKVTEKGKDVELRCDPISGHTALYWYRQSLGQGLEFLIYFQGNSAPDKSGLPSDRFSAERTGGSVSTLTIQRTQQEDSAVYLCASSLDSQETQYFGPGTRLLVL.